This T cell receptor beta chain was profiled in a study of quantifying T cell responses using KT2 cells. About the study: Reverse transcription used primers in the TCR alpha and beta constant regions.

This clonotype was seen a handful of times. An oligo carrying a UMI was ligated to the cDNA 3' end. First-round PCR used 3 to 4 cycles and beta primers RC1.1 and RC1.2 covering TRBC1 and TRBC2. One entry per CDR3 protein, called by TCRdb with MiXCR from the UMI-ligation and nested PCR reads. The table includes roughly 50,000 distinct CDR3 sequences, roughly 12% detected once. The receptor was derived from a human donor. Sequenced input: PBMCs spiked with cells of the T cell clone KT2.

The CDR3 nucleotides are TGTGCCAGCAGTGCCTTCGCCGGGGGTGGAGGGGCCAACGTCCTGACTTTC. It codes for CASSAFAGGGGANVLTF. The chain has TRBV6-1 and TRBJ2-6, with D possibly being TRBD2 (6 bases). Germline values: CDR1 MNHNS, CDR2 SASEGT. V was pared by 4 bases and J by 4 bases, with 17 bases between. This CDR3 is 17 amino acids long.